This T cell receptor (beta chain) appears in the sequencing data of a study of beta chain features in type 1 diabetes. Overall study findings and caveats: Sequencing the cDNA could make cells with high TCR expression show up more than they should. Significant though moderate, a shortening of TCRB CDR3s appeared in all four CD4+ subsets of Type 1 diabetes patients.

Since all of the isolated RNA was reverse transcribed, expressed TCRB transcripts were what got sequenced. Assay used: immunoSEQ multiplex PCR; TCRdb lists only in-frame clones, some missing. The sample lists 600,000 or so clones, more than 12% occurring once. Each population that was sorted was more than 98% pure. Comments on this clone: Its target is unknown.

This clonotype was sampled from a man between 18 and 35 years old with type 1 diabetes. The sample comprised naive CD4+ T cells from blood.

As DNA, the CDR3 is TGCGCCAGCAGCTCCCCAGCGAACACCGGGGAGCTGTTTTTT. Translating gives CASSSPANTGELFF. The chain employs TRBV5-1 and TRBJ2-2, with no clear D. The length of the CDR3 is 14 residues. Per germline, CDR1 SGHRS and CDR2 YFSETQ. Trimming pared 3 bases from V and 0 bases from J, leaving 6 bases between.